The TCR beta chain described here comes from a study of T cell repertoires in cytomegalovirus infection. Study in general: Public TCR beta signatures indicated both CMV infection and matching HLA type. The study's findings and limits: CMV-specific TCR beta clonotypes restricted by HLA-C were the ones dominating the ex vivo response. Identification of carriers of CMV plus the relevant HLA was performed using cumulative public TCR beta family frequency.

V lost 3 bases and J lost 4, with 10 bases in between. Germline lookup yields CDR1 LNHNV and CDR2 YYDKDF (reference sequence). CDR3 size: 14 residues. This clonotype was recorded a few times. The antigen is unknown. TCRdb analysed the reads with MiXCR anew, one entry per CDR3 protein. Of about 530,000 distinct CDR3 sequences in the sample, around 27% were seen once. This sequence was found in a human donor in good health (CMV status not recorded). Some clones in this sample may be carry-over from other donors' samples. V is TRBV15 and J is TRBJ1-5, with D possibly being TRBD1 (5 bases). Material: PBMCs. The CDR3 loop is CATSRGGTNQPQHF. The CDR3, as DNA: TGTGCCACCAGCAGGGGAGGGACGAATCAGCCCCAGCATTTT.